This is a list of T cell receptor beta chains from one sample in a study of blood T cell repertoires in COVID-19. Assay used: immunoSEQ multiplex PCR; TCRdb lists only in-frame clones, some missing. The profile shows tens of thousands of clones, around 80% of them singletons. The sequencing input was peripheral blood. The receptors here all came from a human donor in a cohort sampled during active COVID-19. CDR3s include the opening cysteine and the closing phenylalanine or tryptophan. A D gene is named only where the DNA matches it firmly. The size field is filled for only some rows; it gives once, few, many or a size class.

>12|TRBJ2-7|TRBV2|NA|NA
CASSFGLNEQYF
TGTGCCAGCAGTTTCGGACTGAACGAGCAGTACTTC
>14|TRBJ2-6|TRBV6-5|NA|NA
CASSINSGANVLTF
TGTGCCAGCAGTATCAACTCTGGGGCCAACGTCCTGACTTTC
>14|TRBJ2-5|TRBV11-2|NA|NA
CASSLLAGGETQYF
TGTGCCAGCAGCCTACTAGCAGGGGGGGAGACCCAGTACTTC
>15|TRBJ1-2|TRBV27|NA|NA
CASSPLITGHYGYTF
TGTGCCAGCAGTCCACTAATAACAGGGCACTATGGCTACACCTTC
>16|TRBJ2-3|TRBV7-9|once|TRBD1
CASSPPFRQGLDTQYF
TGTGCCAGCAGCCCACCTTTTCGACAGGGGTTGGATACGCAGTATTTT
>14|TRBJ2-7|TRBV2|NA|TRBD1
CASSLGTGAYEQYF
TGTGCCAGCAGCCTCGGGACAGGAGCCTACGAGCAGTACTTC
>18|TRBJ1-1|TRBV19|NA|NA
CASSIRLPRGRMNTEAFF
TGTGCCAGTAGTATTCGCCTACCCAGGGGCCGCATGAACACTGAAGCTTTCTTT
>15|TRBJ2-7|TRBV4-3|NA|TRBD2
CASSKGLADSYEQYF
TGCGCCAGCAGTAAGGGACTAGCGGACTCCTACGAGCAGTACTTC
>13|TRBJ2-7|TRBV29-1|NA|NA
CSVEGDYSYEQYF
TGCAGCGTTGAAGGCGACTACTCGTACGAGCAGTACTTC
>14|TRBJ2-7|TRBV5-1|once|NA
CASSLEGKRNEQYF
TGCGCCAGCAGCTTGGAGGGGAAACGGAACGAGCAGTACTTC
>17|TRBJ1-1|TRBV5-1|NA|TRBD1
CASSRPTGGTSGTEAFF
TGCGCCAGCAGCCGCCCGACAGGGGGCACTTCGGGCACTGAAGCTTTCTTT
>17|TRBJ1-5|TRBV2|once|TRBD1
CASSAPGTGFPGQPQHF
TGTGCCAGCAGCGCCCCCGGGACAGGGTTTCCCGGTCAGCCCCAGCATTTT
>13|TRBJ1-6|TRBV6-5|once|NA
CASRPPAGRALHF
TGTGCCAGCAGGCCCCCCGCGGGGCGGGCCCTCCACTTT
>13|TRBJ1-4|TRBV14|few|NA
CASSQGVREKLFF
TGTGCCAGCAGCCAAGGAGTAAGAGAAAAACTGTTTTTT
>15|TRBJ1-1|TRBV29-1|NA|NA
CSVPLPRLGHTEAFF
TGCAGCGTCCCCCTTCCAAGACTCGGCCACACTGAAGCTTTCTTT
>16|TRBJ2-1|TRBV18|once|TRBD2
CASSPRLAGVYNEQFF
TGTGCCAGCTCACCGCGTCTAGCGGGGGTCTACAATGAGCAGTTCTTC
>14|TRBJ1-1|TRBV3-1/TRBV3-2|NA|NA
CASSRGVGNTEAFF
TGTGCCAGCAGCCGGGGGGTAGGGAACACTGAAGCTTTCTTT
>14|TRBJ2-5|TRBV11-3|NA|NA
CASSSSGPQETQYF
TGTGCCAGCAGCTCCTCAGGGCCGCAGGAGACCCAGTACTTC
>16|TRBJ1-4|TRBV6-7|NA|TRBD1
CAEPDRGLRANEKLFF
TGTGCCGAGCCGGACAGGGGGTTAAGGGCTAATGAAAAACTGTTTTTT
>14|TRBJ2-1|TRBV10-3|NA|TRBD1
CAISDRQGVDEQFF
TGTGCCATCAGTGACAGACAGGGGGTCGATGAGCAGTTCTTC
>15|TRBJ2-5|TRBV19|NA|TRBD2
CASSISAGGQETQYF
TGTGCCAGTAGTATTTCTGCGGGGGGGCAAGAGACCCAGTACTTC
>15|TRBJ1-5|TRBV27|NA|TRBD1
CASSTGTGVRQPQHF
TGTGCCAGCAGCACCGGGACAGGGGTGCGTCAGCCCCAGCATTTT
>12|TRBJ1-2|TRBV12-3/TRBV12-4|NA|TRBD1
CASSRQGYGYTF
TGTGCCAGCAGTAGACAGGGATATGGCTACACCTTC
>15|TRBJ1-4|TRBV2|NA|NA
CASRPNRGAEEKLFF
TGTGCCAGCAGGCCCAATCGGGGGGCGGAGGAAAAACTGTTTTTT
>15|TRBJ1-2|TRBV14|NA|TRBD1
CASSRRAGGRDGYTF
TGTGCCAGCAGCCGGAGGGCAGGGGGCAGGGATGGCTACACCTTC
>14|TRBJ2-1|TRBV9|NA|TRBD2
CASSVVSGGGLQFF
TGTGCCAGCAGCGTAGTTTCGGGAGGTGGTTTGCAGTTCTTC
>16|TRBJ2-6|TRBV5-1|NA|TRBD1
CASSPKTGAGANVLTF
TGCGCCAGCAGCCCAAAAACAGGGGCTGGGGCCAACGTCCTGACTTTC
>18|TRBJ2-1|TRBV2|NA|TRBD1
CASSEARAGGMFYNEQFF
TGTGCCAGCAGTGAAGCGAGGGCAGGGGGCATGTTCTACAATGAGCAGTTCTTC
>13|TRBJ1-2|TRBV4-1|few|NA
CASSGNTGRGYTF
TGCGCCAGCAGCGGGAATACAGGGCGCGGCTACACCTTC
>13|TRBJ1-3|TRBV7-8|NA|TRBD1
CASSTGAGNTIYF
TGTGCCAGCAGCACAGGGGCCGGAAACACCATATATTTT
>13|TRBJ2-2|TRBV9|NA|NA
CASSVKSTGELFF
TGTGCCAGCAGCGTAAAATCAACCGGGGAGCTGTTTTTT
>18|TRBJ2-1|TRBV18|NA|NA
CASSGQGFYSGPYNEQFF
TGTGCCAGCTCCGGACAGGGATTTTATAGCGGGCCCTACAATGAGCAGTTCTTC
>13|TRBJ2-1|TRBV20-1|few|NA
CSASFPGAREQFF
TGCAGTGCTAGTTTCCCGGGAGCTAGGGAGCAGTTCTTC
>15|TRBJ1-6|TRBV9|NA|TRBD1
CASSTGRQGASPLHF
TGTGCCAGCAGCACAGGGAGACAGGGGGCGTCACCCCTCCACTTT
>16|TRBJ2-3|TRBV11-2|NA|NA
CASSFRGGQSTDTQYF
TGTGCCAGCAGCTTTCGTGGCGGCCAAAGCACAGATACGCAGTATTTT
>15|TRBJ1-1|TRBV18|few|NA
CASSPPGSPGGEAFF
TGTGCCAGCTCACCACCCGGGTCCCCGGGGGGAGAAGCTTTCTTT
>18|TRBJ2-6|TRBV3-1/TRBV3-2|NA|NA
CASSQEVTGWSGANVLTF
TGTGCCAGCAGCCAAGAGGTTACAGGGTGGTCTGGGGCCAACGTCCTGACTTTC
>14|TRBJ1-2|TRBV27|NA|NA
CASSDSGNGNGYTF
TGTGCCAGCAGTGACTCAGGGAATGGTAATGGCTACACCTTC
>15|TRBJ2-2|TRBV6-5|NA|NA
CASKNRGRATGELFF
TGTGCCAGCAAAAACAGGGGGAGGGCCACCGGGGAGCTGTTTTTT
>15|TRBJ2-2|TRBV19|NA|TRBD2
CASSESGVNTGELFF
TGTGCCAGTTCAGAGAGCGGGGTGAACACCGGGGAGCTGTTTTTT
>16|TRBJ2-5|TRBV7-2|NA|NA
CASSLSRTDNQETQYF
TGTGCCAGCAGCTTAAGTCGGACAGACAACCAAGAGACCCAGTACTTC
>18|TRBJ2-3|TRBV27|NA|NA
CASSFKGSDWIITDTQYF
TGTGCCAGCAGTTTTAAAGGGTCGGACTGGATCATCACAGATACGCAGTATTTT
>15|TRBJ2-1|TRBV5-5|NA|TRBD1
CASSWTGRTYNEQFF
TGTGCCAGCAGCTGGACAGGGAGAACCTACAATGAGCAGTTCTTC
>15|TRBJ2-7|TRBV10-1|few|NA
CASSESPVLSYEQYF
TGCGCCAGCAGTGAGTCGCCAGTGTTATCCTACGAGCAGTACTTC
>13|TRBJ2-7|TRBV6-5|NA|NA
CASSTSGEYEQYF
NA
>14|TRBJ2-7|TRBV18|NA|TRBD1
CASSQGQTSYEQYF
TGTGCCAGCTCACAGGGACAGACCTCCTACGAGCAGTACTTC
>15|TRBJ2-3|TRBV5-8|once|NA
CASSRPGESTDTQYF
TGTGCCAGCAGCCGACCGGGGGAGAGCACAGATACGCAGTATTTT
>14|TRBJ1-1|TRBV5-1|NA|TRBD1
CASSLAGGLTEAFF
TGCGCCAGCAGCTTGGCAGGGGGCCTCACTGAAGCTTTCTTT
>13|TRBJ2-7|TRBV5-1|NA|TRBD1
CASSPTGRYEQYF
TGCGCCAGCAGCCCGACAGGGCGCTACGAGCAGTACTTC
>14|TRBJ1-3|TRBV25-1|NA|NA
CASSEGGLGNTIYF
TGTGCCAGCAGTGAGGGGGGTCTAGGAAACACCATATATTTT
>14|TRBJ2-7|TRBV28|NA|NA
CASSLGGASYEQYF
TGTGCCAGCAGTTTAGGGGGGGCGTCCTACGAGCAGTACTTC
>12|TRBJ1-6|TRBV6-5|NA|NA
CAPGRTLGPLHF
TGTGCCCCAGGGCGGACGCTAGGACCCCTCCACTTT
>17|TRBJ2-5|TRBV13|NA|TRBD2
CASSFRGGGGARETQYF
TGTGCCAGCAGCTTTCGGGGAGGCGGGGGGGCCCGCGAGACCCAGTACTTC
>16|TRBJ2-3|TRBV18|NA|NA
CASSPFQASSTDTQYF
TGTGCCAGCTCACCCTTTCAGGCCTCTAGCACAGATACGCAGTATTTT